The clone carrying this TCR beta chain has only a few counts. Its antigen is unknown. TCRdb fed the 5' RACE reads into MiXCR, producing one record per CDR3 protein. The sample contains fewer than 250,000 distinct CDR3 sequences, roughly a tenth of which appear only once. The CDR3 totals 12 residues. Trimming pared 5 bases from V and 5 bases from J, leaving 9 bases between. CDR1 and CDR2 (germline): MDHEN, SYDVKM. This record comes from a study of CD8 T cells in ankylosing spondylitis. Whole-study results and caveats: In reactive arthritis synovial fluid and blood, some motif variants had been reported before.

The receptor comes from a male donor with ankylosing spondylitis or in good health (not recorded which). This chain joins TRBV28 and TRBJ1-1; D not certain. Input material: blood, either unsorted or a sorted T cell fraction (not recorded which). The CDR3 loop is CASSLQITEAFF. CDR3 coding DNA: TGTGCCAGCAGTCTACAGATAACTGAAGCTTTCTTT.